This T cell receptor (beta chain) was recorded in a study of blood T cell repertoires in COVID-19 (dated by TCRdb to the early 2020s). For context, the study as a whole: Samples covering the acute and convalescent phases of COVID-19 were provided by collaborators in the United States, Italy and Spain. Deeply sampled blood TCRbeta repertoires from subjects exposed to, actively infected with, or recovered from COVID-19 were included in the dataset. Where available, HLA class I and class II types were obtained from metadata supplied by the sample provider rather than from assay-based typing. The prospective study material was composed of cDNA or gDNA derived from T cells, B-cell-depleted T cells, or PBMCs. The repertoires were released in a freely available public database meant as a resource for research on the immune response to SARS-CoV-2. Nearly every sample came with metadata listing a de-identified subject ID, COVID-19 status, age in years and sex. Samples came from the ongoing ImmuneRACE study (first 160 participants) plus 1,254 subjects from 6 global collaborators. Broader findings and caveats from the paper: The amount of clinical and demographic metadata varied by source and participant and was provided uncurated.

The V end loses 0 bases and the J end loses 0 bases, and a stretch of 9 bases separates them. The CDR3 covers 17 residues, taking in both the cysteine and the phenylalanine. Only CDR3 DNA is held: 51 bases, read in frame from base 1. In the germline V gene, CDR1 corresponds to SGHVS and CDR2 to FQNEAQ. The immunoSEQ Assay, a bias-controlled multiplex PCR, was used to amplify TCRbeta CDR3 regions from genomic DNA. Per the source publication's procedure: The number of nucleated cells in each sample was estimated from the amplification of reference gene primers within the assay. To quantify the absolute abundance of each unique TCRbeta CDR3 rearrangement, sequence reads were collapsed and filtered. For each sample, productive Simpson clonality was calculated as the square root of Simpson's diversity index across productive rearrangements. The immuneACCESS repertoire file appears here via TCRdb, limited to in-frame rearrangements. These files lack a portion of the clones; in checked studies, under half of the deficit traces to unresolved V genes, and the cause of the others is not known. The D gene and trimming were derived from the DNA, and the V and J assignments and clone size from that table. The sample contains some 73,000 clones, roughly 86% of them found a single time. Around 13% of the sample is in the top ten clones.

As for this clone: Its antigen is still unknown. Per-nucleotide qualities are absent, and no much larger clonotype sits a single base away.

Collaborating institutions collected whole blood in K2EDTA tubes following their own protocols. For TCRbeta analysis, collaborators shipped samples as frozen whole blood, isolated PBMCs, or DNA extracted from either of those sample types. The clonotype was recovered from a woman in her sixties with acute or convalescent COVID-19. Recombination joined TRBV7-8 with TRBJ2-6, with no reliable assignment of the D segment. The sample consisted of peripheral blood. In nucleotides, the sequence is TGTGCCAGCAGCTTAGCCAGGTTTGCCTCTGGGGCCAACGTCCTGACTTTC. Translated, it gives CASSLARFASGANVLTF.